The table lists the clone carrying this T cell receptor beta chain with a count of one. This sample was included in a study of T cell changes during pregnancy in multiple sclerosis. Assay: immunoSEQ multiplex PCR; the TCRdb copy retains only in-frame clones and omits some. The sample carries tens of thousands of clones, more than 90% recorded once. This CDR3 has 19 amino acids. This receptor was obtained from a female donor in good health, enrolled as a control in a pregnancy study. This chain connects TRBV1 to TRBJ2-2; TRBD2 was called by the table and not checked on the DNA. TRBV1 is annotated as a pseudogene. The sequencing here drew on CD4+ T cells from peripheral blood mononuclear cells, taken in the second trimester of pregnancy. The DNA for the CDR3 is TGCACCAGCAGCCCTACCGGACTAGCGGGGGACCAGAACACCGGGGAGCTGTTTTTT. As protein: CTSSPTGLAGDQNTGELFF.